This T cell receptor (beta chain) was sequenced for a study of T cell responses to AZD1222 COVID-19 vaccine (TCRdb year 2021). Regarding the complete study: A total of under 250 trial participants underwent TCR sequencing, of whom about 210 had received two doses of AZD1222 and roughly 26 had received two doses of the MenACWY control vaccine. Trial participants were enrolled by age into 18-55, 56-69 and 70-plus year subgroups, with 148, 28 and 57 TCR-sequenced participants respectively.

The CDR3 regions of human TCRbeta chains were subjected to immunosequencing. The published analysis was carried out like this. Repertoire TCRs were matched against a reference library of SARS-CoV-2-specific TCRs generated with the MIRA antigen-specificity platform. Breadth was defined as the fraction of unique TCRs that were SARS-CoV-2-associated, and depth was defined as the fraction of total T cells that were SARS-CoV-2-associated. Each spike-specific TCR was assigned to its reactive spike region and to a CD4 or CD8 class using the MIRA data. Log10-transformed breadth and depth values were compared by one-way ANOVA with Sidak's multiple comparisons tests. Drawn from immuneACCESS, this table holds only the in-frame rearrangements with V and J called that TCRdb kept. Clones are partly lost; checked studies trace under half to an unresolved V gene and leave the rest unexplained. For V, J and clone size, that table is used; D and trimming come from the DNA. The sample table contains 150,000 to 250,000 clones; only one count was recorded for roughly 92% of them. Around 3% of the sample lies in the top ten.

On the study overall, not on this receptor specifically: In the small 56-69-year group, the increase in depth fell short of significance, most likely because of low power. Participants were mostly white British and included more females than males, and it was suggested by the authors that clonal diversity may have been underestimated. Vaccine-associated CD4 TCRs spanned the whole spike protein, with dominant responses in regions 160-218 and 743-854. A significant rise in spike-specific TCR breadth and depth was observed after two AZD1222 doses relative to day 0 and relative to MenACWY recipients. Conclusions about previously exposed vaccinees are limited because only six or seven AZD1222 recipients were SARS-CoV-2 seropositive at baseline. Reportedly, close to half of the unique spike-specific TCRs recognized epitopes lying outside the regions that are mutated in the B.1.351 and B.1.1.7 variants. Because no day 14 peak-response samples were available, the repertoires could be characterized only after the peak T cell response.

As concerns this clone: Which antigen it targets is not known. No base qualities exist here, and no much larger clone lies one base off it.

This sample's time point label indicates: about 28 days (+/-7) after the second vaccine dose. Because spike-specific TCR depth and breadth did not differ between the two schedules, AZD1222 recipients who got a second dose at roughly 4 weeks were pooled with those who got a second dose at roughly 12 weeks. Samples from vaccinated people were obtained from the UK trials COV001 and COV002, which included a single-blind randomized controlled phase 2/3 trial of AZD1222 (ChAdOx1 nCoV-19) in healthy adults. For TCRbeta chain sequencing, PBMC samples from trial participants were taken at day 0 and at day 28 after the second dose. The sequence came from an adult who received the AZD1222 COVID-19 vaccine. The material sequenced was peripheral blood, taken 28 days after the second AZD1222 dose.

The DNA sequence is given as TGTGCCAGCAGCTTAGACAGGAATTCCTATGGCTACACCTTC. Protein translation: CASSLDRNSYGYTF. This chain is built from TRBV7-2 and TRBJ1-2; D gene: possibly TRBD1, on 5 matching bases. The CDR3 measures 14 amino acids from cysteine to phenylalanine. Of all the DNA, just the CDR3 is kept, 42 bases in frame from base 1. Taken from the germline V gene, the CDR1 and CDR2 loops are SGHTA and FQGNSA. Between the V and J ends, shortened by 1 base and 4 bases respectively, the junction contains 10 bases. The variable domain in full, with residues beyond the CDR3 obtained from the reference TRBV7-2 and TRBJ1-2 genes, is GAGVSQSPSNKVTEKGKDVELRCDPISGHTALYWYRQSLGQGLEFLIYFQGNSAPDKSGLPSDRFSAERTGGSVSTLTIQRTQQEDSAVYLCASSLDRNSYGYTFGSGTRLTVV.